This T cell receptor beta chain was captured in a study of post-analysis software for immune sequencing data. The overall study: The disease courses spanned relapsing-remitting, secondary progressive and progressive-relapsing forms of multiple sclerosis.

Findings and limits, study-wide: Those with multiple sclerosis, the patient group, showed significantly lower normalized Chao1 diversity than controls. Four to six TRBV segments were more frequent in patients than controls; TRBV5-6, TRBV5-1 and TRBV20-1 belonged to this group.

Researchers reported that TCR beta cDNA libraries carried unique molecular identifiers. TCRdb used MiXCR to reprocess the PCR reads, holding one entry per CDR3 protein. The sample carries 350,000 to 450,000 distinct CDR3 sequences, less than 40% recorded once. For this clonotype: Its target is not known.

Per germline, CDR1 DFQATT and CDR2 SNEGSKA (reference sequence). V was clipped by 5 bases and J by 7 bases, with 27 bases between them. The CDR3 spans 16 residues. This chain uses TRBV20-1 with TRBJ2-7; a weak D match, TRBD1 (5 bases). Sequenced input: blood. The source of this sequence is a girl aged 10-17 years with multiple sclerosis. This CDR3 is CSAGLGLGASRDEQYF. CDR3 nucleotide sequence: TGCAGTGCTGGCCTCGGGCTAGGGGCTAGTCGCGATGAGCAGTACTTC.